The clone carrying this T cell receptor (beta chain) was detected a few times. These data originate in a study of blood T cell repertoires in COVID-19. This CDR3 is 13 amino acids long. CDR1 and CDR2 from the germline V gene are SGHTS and YDEGEE. Trimming removed 2 bases at V and 1 base at J, with 3 bases between. Some clones are missing from TCRdb's copy, which holds only in-frame ones; the method was immunoSEQ multiplex PCR. This repertoire shows fewer than 250,000 clones, almost 85% found once; its top ten account for about 7.3%. This receptor was taken from a woman aged 45-65 years with active or convalescent COVID-19. The V and J genes are TRBV5-8 and TRBJ2-2; D gene uncertain. Specimen: peripheral blood. Here the CDR3 DNA reads TGTGCCAGCAGCTTCCGGAACACCGGGGAGCTGTTTTTT. It specifies CASSFRNTGELFF.